This T cell receptor (beta chain) was recovered during a study of CD8+ T cells in alopecia areata listed by TCRdb under 2018. Context from the whole study: Treated patients were enrolled in an open-label pilot trial of oral tofacitinib at 5 to 10 mg twice daily for moderate-to-severe alopecia areata. Patients received tofacitinib for 6 to 18 months and were then followed off drug for 6 months to check for delayed response and recurrence. Disease severity in treated patients was measured with the SALT score, which quantifies the percentage of affected scalp surface area. To study T cell clonal expansion in alopecia areata, the researchers applied high-throughput TCRbeta sequencing to both the C3H/HeJ mouse model and human patients. In humans, TCRbeta sequencing was performed on scalp tissue and on sorted CD4+ and CD8+ peripheral blood T cells from healthy controls and from patients with patchy or totalis/universalis alopecia areata. Tofacitinib-treated patients had biopsies at baseline and at 4 and 24 weeks of treatment, with a later scalp biopsy in several patients. Scalp clonality was compared across normal scalp (n=4), patchy alopecia areata scalp (n=8), and alopecia totalis/universalis scalp (n=8). The RNA source kit depended on sample type: the PAXgene miRNA kit for fixed scalp, the miRNeasy kit for PBMCs, and the RNeasy kit for mouse skin. TCRbeta CDR3 regions were amplified by immunoSEQ multiplex PCR using 35 Vbeta forward and 13 Jbeta reverse primers. Points the paper makes about the study in general: With tofacitinib, both scalp clonality and the number of expanded CD8+ clones among the top 100 scalp clones went down significantly. Shared TCR sequences between patients were less evident than in mice, which may be partly attributable to HLA diversity in the patient population. Because the treated cohort was small and included a single nonresponder, larger studies are needed to assess links between baseline CD8+ expansion and response. Unlike mouse skin, where gammadelta T cells dominate, normal human skin contains resident alphabeta T cells that get sequenced too, which complicates analysis of the scalp TCR repertoire. Higher clonality and more expanded CD8+ clones were observed in lesional scalp than in normal scalp, particularly in alopecia totalis/universalis, a finding suggestive of antigenic drive. Many expanded lesional clones persisted in scalp and blood during tofacitinib treatment, which may partly explain relapse after stopping treatment.

Library method: the immunoSEQ multiplex PCR assay. RNA was extracted from all samples and reverse transcribed into cDNA, which served as template for TCR sequencing. First-strand cDNA was synthesized using SuperScript III with a 2:1 mix of oligo-dT and random hexamers. A synthetic immune receptor repertoire was used to gauge amplification bias, and whatever bias remained was removed computationally. The source study handled its data this way. Raw reads were preprocessed to remove errors, and CDR3 was defined according to IMGT conventions as the region from the conserved cysteine to phenylalanine. To get clonality, Shannon entropy was normalized by log2 of the number of productive unique TCRs and the result was subtracted from 1. Scalp TCRbeta sequences were cross-referenced with sorted blood CD4 and CD8 repertoires so that the CD4 or CD8 identity of scalp clones could be inferred. TCRdb retrieved this table from immuneACCESS and kept in-frame rearrangements only. Not all clones are present; in checked studies, unresolved V genes account for under half, and no reason is known for the remainder. That table furnishes V, J and clone size, whereas the DNA furnished D and trimming. Within this sample are 150,000 to 200,000 clones, with 50% to 70% of them counted one time only. 1.3% of the sample is in the top ten clones.

Comment on this clone: Its antigen is not yet known. No much larger clonotype is one base removed from it; base qualities were not supplied.

Sequences MNHEY (CDR1) and SVGAGI (CDR2) are obtained from the germline V gene. The junction shows trimming of 0 bases on V and 6 bases on J, plus 9 bases between the germline ends. The CDR3 has 14 amino acids, counting the end cysteine and phenylalanine. Only the CDR3 region is kept as DNA, spanning 42 bases read in frame from base 1. According to the study, the label for this sample's treatment or condition signals: oral pan-JAK inhibitor, 5-10 mg twice daily. From alopecia areata patients, peripheral blood was collected along with lesional scalp punch biopsies. After PBMCs were isolated by density centrifugation and stained for CD3, CD4 and CD8, a FACSAria was used to sort CD4+ and CD8+ T cells.

The sample in question was CD4+ T cells sorted from blood, obtained between weeks 49 and 50, from a patient treated with tofacitinib. The sequence joins TRBV6-5 to TRBJ1-5, with a weak D call of TRBD1 (5 bases match). The TCR sequence derives from a human donor with alopecia areata. The CDR3 sequence is CASSYSVGAQPQHF. The sequenced DNA: TGTGCCAGCAGTTACTCGGTTGGGGCTCAGCCCCAGCATTTT.